The 31 T cell receptor beta chains listed next were all sequenced from one sample in a study of blood T cell repertoires in COVID-19. TCRdb's table, derived via immunoSEQ multiplex PCR, lists solely in-frame clones and lacks some. The sample consists of roughly 300,000 clones, roughly 83% of them appearing once. The sequenced material came from peripheral blood. Receptor source: a human donor with COVID-19, enrolled during active disease. The donor label of this sample is uncertain.

J is TRBJ1-1 and V is TRBV19; tentatively, D is TRBD1 (6 bases). Trimming took off 2 bases at V and 4 bases at J, with 14 bases between the two ends. The CDR3 covers 15 residues. Germline V gene data show CDR1 as LNHDA and CDR2 as SQIVND (reference sequence). The CDR3 sequence: CASSIPLQGVTEAFF. The CDR3 nucleotides read TGTGCCAGTAGTATACCCCTACAGGGAGTCACTGAAGCTTTCTTT.

This chain joins TRBV5-1 and TRBJ1-1; a possible D gene is TRBD1 (6 bases). The CDR3 contains 11 residues. CDR1 and CDR2 from the germline V gene are SGHRS and YFSETQ. V was shortened by 5 bases and J by 10 bases, with 12 bases between the two germline ends. The CDR3 sequence is CASSDRSGAFF. DNA of the CDR3: TGCGCCAGCAGTGACAGGAGTGGAGCTTTCTTT.

The V gene is TRBV6-2 or TRBV6-3, the J gene TRBJ1-5; 7 bases match TRBD1. The germline V gene has CDR1 MNHEY and CDR2 SVGEGT. The CDR3 has 13 amino acids. The V gene end was trimmed by 4 bases and the J gene end by 7 bases; junction bases not matched to a gene: 4. The CDR3: CASSLGQLQPQHF. The CDR3 nucleotides are TGTGCCAGCAGTTTGGGACAGTTACAGCCCCAGCATTTT.

The rearrangement joins TRBV18 to TRBJ1-5; D not certain. V was shortened by 3 bases and J by 0 bases, with 9 bases between the two germline ends. The CDR3 has 15 residues. CDR1 and CDR2 from the germline V gene are KGHSH and LQKENI. For the CDR3, the DNA is TGTGCCAGCTCACCTGCGGCTTATAGCAATCAGCCCCAGCATTTT. The encoded protein is CASSPAAYSNQPQHF.

The rearrangement uses TRBV28 and TRBJ2-3; 8 nucleotides align to TRBD2. J was trimmed by 4 bases and V by 2 bases; bases with no gene match: 2. This CDR3 region has 14 residues. Germline V gene lookup returns CDR1 MDHEN and CDR2 SYDVKM. In DNA form, the CDR3 reads TGTGCCAGCAGTTTAATGCGGGGGGCAGATACGCAGTATTTT. Encoded protein: CASSLMRGADTQYF.

The chain carries TRBV5-1 and TRBJ1-1; 7 bases are shared with TRBD1. V was pared by 4 bases and J by 1 base, with 4 bases of the junction left unmatched. The CDR3 sequence is 14 residues long. Germline-derived CDR1 and CDR2 are SGHRS and YFSETQ. The CDR3 protein is CASSHRDRNTEAFF. CDR3 bases: TGCGCCAGCAGCCACCGGGACAGGAACACTGAAGCTTTCTTT.

The J gene is TRBJ1-1, the V gene TRBV5-1, with a possible D match to TRBD1 (6 bases). The CDR3 covers 13 residues. Germline assignment: CDR1 SGHRS and CDR2 YFSETQ. Trimming pared 9 bases from V and 7 bases from J, leaving 19 bases between. The CDR3 region has the DNA TGCGCCACCCGCCAGCAGGGGAATGGTGAAGCTTTCTTT. It encodes CATRQQGNGEAFF.

Only one count was recorded for this clone. V is TRBV28 and J is TRBJ1-5; D not certain. The V gene's germline CDR1 is MDHEN and CDR2 SYDVKM. The CDR3 extends over 14 amino acids. The V gene lost 5 bases and the J gene lost 0 bases, with 8 bases spanning the gap. The CDR3 DNA reads TGTGCCAGCAGTACCCAGTATAGCAATCAGCCCCAGCATTTT. Protein product: CASSTQYSNQPQHF.

The genes are TRBV28 and TRBJ2-3; 8 positions match TRBD1. The CDR3 extends over 14 amino acids. Germline CDR1 and CDR2: MDHEN and SYDVKM. The V and J ends lost 3 bases and 2 bases, in that order; junction bases with no gene match: 1. Here the CDR3 DNA reads TGTGCCAGCAGTTTGGGACAGGTCACAGATACGCAGTATTTT. Amino acid sequence: CASSLGQVTDTQYF.

This rearrangement joins TRBV4-3 to TRBJ2-3, with D uncertain. The CDR3 has 13 residues. The germline CDR1 and CDR2 sequences are LGHNA and YSLEER. V lost 2 bases to trimming and J lost 3 bases, with 6 bases between them. DNA for the CDR3: TGCGCCAGCAGCCAATCTCGGACAGATACGCAGTATTTT. Protein product: CASSQSRTDTQYF.

The rearrangement uses TRBV24-1 and TRBJ2-3; perhaps TRBD2 as D (5 bases). Germline V gene lookup returns CDR1 KGHDR and CDR2 SFDVKD. The CDR3 spans 18 residues. Trimming removed 0 bases at V and 0 bases at J, with 15 bases between. The CDR3 DNA is TGTGCCACCAGTGATTTGCCAAGACTGGACTCTAGCACAGATACGCAGTATTTT. This codes for CATSDLPRLDSSTDTQYF.

Only a few counts were recorded for this clone. The rearrangement joins TRBV19 to TRBJ1-1; the match to TRBD1 covers 8 bases. The V gene end was trimmed by 6 bases and the J gene end by 5 bases; junction bases not matched to a gene: 8. Germline loops: CDR1 LNHDA, CDR2 SQIVND (reference sequence). CDR3 length: 14 residues. CDR3 nucleotide sequence: TGTGCCAGTAGAATTACAGGGGGAATTACTGAAGCTTTCTTT. It specifies CASRITGGITEAFF.

The chain links TRBV6-4 to TRBJ1-2; possible D gene TRBD1, 5 bases. The CDR3 extends over 14 amino acids. Between the trimmed V and J ends, which lost 8 bases and 4 bases, there was a span of 17 bases. Germline-derived CDR1 and CDR2 are MRHNA and SNTAGT. In DNA form, the CDR3 reads TGTGCCAGCTCTCGTGAGGAGGGGTCCTATGGCTACACCTTC. Its protein is CASSREEGSYGYTF.

The genes are TRBV9 and TRBJ1-4; D call uncertain. CDR1 and CDR2 from the germline V gene are SGDLS and YYNGEE. The CDR3 consists of 16 residues. V lost 3 bases to trimming and J lost 0 bases, with 12 bases between them. Here the CDR3 reads CASSESPVATNEKLFF. As DNA, the CDR3 is TGTGCCAGCAGCGAATCCCCAGTTGCAACTAATGAAAAACTGTTTTTT.

Only a few counts were recorded for this clone. The chain recombines TRBV5-4 with TRBJ1-6, with 8 bases identical to TRBD1. This CDR3 has 15 residues. V dropped 1 base and J dropped 10; count of bases not matched to a gene: 7. Germline V lookup: CDR1 SGHNT, CDR2 YYREEE (reference sequence). The CDR3 coding sequence is TGTGCCAGCAGCTTGCAGACAGGGGCTCAGTCACCCCTCCACTTT. Translated, it gives CASSLQTGAQSPLHF.

The chain has TRBV3-1 (or the pseudogene TRBV3-2) and TRBJ1-1; possible D gene TRBD1, 6 bases. Looked up from germline, CDR1 is LGHDT and CDR2 is YNNKEL (reference sequence). The ends were cut back, 3 bases at V and 5 bases at J, with 13 bases in the middle. CDR3 length: 14 residues. The CDR3: CASSQRGGHTEAFF. CDR3 DNA: TGTGCCAGCAGCCAGAGGGGGGGGCATACTGAAGCTTTCTTT.

This chain uses TRBV10-2 with TRBJ2-2; D is ambiguous. The CDR3 totals 13 residues. Germline V gene sequence: CDR1 WSHSY, CDR2 SAAADI. V lost 6 bases and J lost 6, with 11 bases in between. The CDR3 nucleotides are TGCGCCAGCAGGCCTGGGCAGGCCGGGGAGCTGTTTTTT. It yields the protein CASRPGQAGELFF.

The V and J genes are TRBV19 and TRBJ2-3; 8 bases agree with TRBD2. This CDR3 has 16 amino acids. Per the germline V gene, CDR1 is LNHDA and CDR2 is SQIVND (reference sequence). Trimming took 3 bases from V and 4 from J; bases not matched to a gene: 9. CDR3 nucleotides: TGTGCCAGTAGTATCTCGGGAGGGGGGGATGCAGATACGCAGTATTTT. This codes for CASSISGGGDADTQYF.

CDR3 sequence (DNA): TGCGCCAGCAGCTTGGTTGCTAGCGGGATAAATGAGCAGTTCTTC. Protein sequence: CASSLVASGINEQFF. The chain is built from TRBV5-1 and TRBJ2-1; 9 positions agree with TRBD2. The CDR3 extends over 15 amino acids. CDR1 is SGHRS, CDR2 YFSETQ, per germline. With V trimmed by 0 bases and J by 7 bases, 5 bases remained unmatched.

The chain has TRBV6-6 and TRBJ1-4; perhaps TRBD1 as D (5 bases). The CDR3 runs 16 residues. The V gene lost 5 bases and the J gene lost 1 base, with 14 bases spanning the gap. Germline CDR1 is MNHNY and CDR2 is SVGAGI (reference sequence). The DNA for the CDR3 is TGTGCCAGCAGTCGCAGGGCTTCGGGAACTAATGAAAAACTGTTTTTT. This gives the protein CASSRRASGTNEKLFF.

The rearrangement joins TRBV5-1 to TRBJ1-6; D not resolved. Germline V lookup: CDR1 SGHRS, CDR2 YFSETQ. The CDR3 runs 17 residues. Trimming stripped 0 bases from V and 7 bases from J, with 17 bases between. The CDR3: CASSLALTGSINSPLHF. For the CDR3, the DNA is TGCGCCAGCAGCTTGGCCCTAACCGGGTCTATAAATTCACCCCTCCACTTT.

J is TRBJ1-1 and V is TRBV7-3, with a tentative D call TRBD1 (5 bases). The CDR3 extends over 15 amino acids. Germline-derived CDR1 and CDR2 are SGHTA and FQGTGA. The V and J ends lost 5 bases and 3 bases respectively, with 16 bases between them. CDR3 amino acids: CASSVVIQGDTEAFF. For the CDR3, the DNA is TGTGCCAGCAGCGTCGTAATTCAGGGTGACACTGAAGCTTTCTTT.

This chain uses TRBV4-3 with TRBJ2-5, with 13 bases that match TRBD2. The germline V gene encodes CDR1 LGHNA and CDR2 YSLEER. The CDR3 covers 15 residues. Unmatched junction bases numbered 4, after V lost 4 bases and J lost 5 bases. For the CDR3, the DNA is TGCGCCAGCAGCCGGGGACTAGCGGGAAGGGAGACCCAGTACTTC. Its protein product is CASSRGLAGRETQYF.

The chain is built from TRBV19 and TRBJ2-7; TRBD2 aligns across 7 bases. Losses at the gene ends were 10 bases for V and 4 bases for J; bases not matched to a gene: 4. Per the germline V gene, CDR1 is LNHDA and CDR2 is SQIVND (reference sequence). This CDR3 region has 11 residues. The CDR3: CATREGYEQYF. Here the CDR3 DNA reads TGTGCCACTAGGGAGGGATACGAGCAGTACTTC.

This rearrangement joins TRBV5-1 to TRBJ2-3, with TRBD1 matching 9 bases. With 4 bases clipped from V and 2 bases from J, the junction kept 5 bases outside the gene matches. Germline V gene sequence: CDR1 SGHRS, CDR2 YFSETQ. The CDR3 totals 15 residues. CDR3 nucleotides: TGCGCCAGCAGCCCACAGGGGGCGCTCACAGATACGCAGTATTTT. It yields the protein CASSPQGALTDTQYF.

This chain uses TRBV30 with TRBJ2-2; D may be TRBD2 (7 bases). CDR3 length: 15 amino acids. Germline CDR1 GTSNPN, CDR2 SVGIG (reference sequence). Trimming removed 1 base at V and 1 base at J, with 10 bases between. The CDR3 sequence: CAWSEGGGNTGELFF. The CDR3 region has the DNA TGTGCCTGGAGTGAGGGAGGGGGGAACACCGGGGAGCTGTTTTTT.

This chain uses TRBV5-1 with TRBJ1-1; TRBD1 aligns across 8 bases. The CDR3 length is 16 residues. The V gene end was trimmed by 5 bases and the J gene end by 3 bases; junction bases not matched to a gene: 12. Germline-derived CDR1 and CDR2 are SGHRS and YFSETQ. CDR3 DNA: TGCGCCAGCAGTTCCAGACAGGGGAGAACGGACACTGAAGCTTTCTTT. This translates into CASSSRQGRTDTEAFF.

There are many counts of this clone. Other DNA sequences of this sample code for an identical CDR3. The CDR3 sequence: CASRTSGNTGELFF. CDR3 coding DNA: TGTGCCAGTAGGACTAGCGGGAACACCGGGGAGCTGTTTTTT. The chain combines TRBV19 with TRBJ2-2; the match to TRBD2 covers 9 bases. V trimming: 6 bases; J trimming: 1 base; junction bases outside the gene matches: 0. In germline, CDR1 is LNHDA, CDR2 SQIVND (reference sequence). The CDR3 consists of 14 residues.

This sequence joins TRBV2 and TRBJ1-5, with 10 nucleotides matching TRBD1. The CDR3 is made up of 16 amino acids. V shed 6 bases and J 7 bases; nucleotides not matched to a gene: 12. CDR1 and CDR2 from the germline V gene are SNHLY and FYNNEI. The CDR3 sequence is CASSRQGAPLGQPQHF. CDR3 DNA: TGTGCCAGCAGCCGACAGGGGGCCCCTCTCGGGCAGCCCCAGCATTTT.

This chain links TRBV21-1 with TRBJ1-1. TRBV21-1 is a known pseudogene. There are 13 residues in the CDR3. CDR3 in DNA: TGTGCCAGCAGTAAAGGAGGAAACACTGAAGCTTTCTTT. Translated: CASSKGGNTEAFF.

The gene calls are TRBV6-5 and TRBJ2-3; 8 bases are a match to TRBD2. Germline V CDR1 and CDR2: MNHEY, SVGAGI. V was pared by 7 bases and J by 5 bases, with 11 bases of the junction left unmatched. This CDR3 region has 15 residues. The CDR3 protein is CASMLSGRLEDTQYF. The CDR3 region has the DNA TGTGCCAGCATGCTCAGCGGGAGACTAGAAGATACGCAGTATTTT.